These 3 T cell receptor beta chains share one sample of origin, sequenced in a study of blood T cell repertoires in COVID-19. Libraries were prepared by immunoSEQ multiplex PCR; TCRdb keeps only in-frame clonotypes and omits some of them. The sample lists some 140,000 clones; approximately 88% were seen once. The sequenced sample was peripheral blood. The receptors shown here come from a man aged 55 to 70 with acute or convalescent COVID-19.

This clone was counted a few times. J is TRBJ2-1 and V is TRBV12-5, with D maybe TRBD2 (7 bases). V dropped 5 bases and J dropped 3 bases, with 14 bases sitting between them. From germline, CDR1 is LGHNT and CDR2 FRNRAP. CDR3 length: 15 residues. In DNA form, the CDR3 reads TGTGCTAGTGGTAGGGGGACGGGGGGCTACAATGAGCAGTTCTTC. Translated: CASGRGTGGYNEQFF.

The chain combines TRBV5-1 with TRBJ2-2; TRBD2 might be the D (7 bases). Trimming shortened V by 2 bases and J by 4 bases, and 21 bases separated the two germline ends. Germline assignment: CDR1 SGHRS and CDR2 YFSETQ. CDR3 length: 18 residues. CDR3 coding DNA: TGCGCCAGCAGCTTACCCATTAGGGGGGGCGAGAGCACCGGGGAGCTGTTTTTT. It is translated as CASSLPIRGGESTGELFF.

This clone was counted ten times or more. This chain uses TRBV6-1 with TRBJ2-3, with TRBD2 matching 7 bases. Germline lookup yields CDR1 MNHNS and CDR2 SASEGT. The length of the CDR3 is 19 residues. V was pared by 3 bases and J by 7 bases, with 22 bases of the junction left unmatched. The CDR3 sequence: CASSDSAPLNLGGVNTQYF. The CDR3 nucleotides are TGTGCCAGCAGTGATTCGGCACCACTGAATCTGGGGGGGGTGAATACGCAGTATTTT.